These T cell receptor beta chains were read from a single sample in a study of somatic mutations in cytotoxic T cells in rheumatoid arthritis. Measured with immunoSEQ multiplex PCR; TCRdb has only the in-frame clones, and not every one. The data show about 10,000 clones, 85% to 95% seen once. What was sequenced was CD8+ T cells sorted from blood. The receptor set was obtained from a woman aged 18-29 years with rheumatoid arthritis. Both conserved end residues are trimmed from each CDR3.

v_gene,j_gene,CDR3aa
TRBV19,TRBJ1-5,ASSTPGVHQPQH
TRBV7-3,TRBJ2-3,ASSSDRTDTQY
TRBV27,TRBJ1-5,ASSFGTGKDQPQH
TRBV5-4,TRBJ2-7,ASSLSTGSPIEQY
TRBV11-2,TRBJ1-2,ASSAGGTGVWGYT
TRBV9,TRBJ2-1,ASSVDPGGASHNEQF
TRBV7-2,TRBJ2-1,ASSLPTSGVRLSYNEQF
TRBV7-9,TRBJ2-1,ASSSSDSGKNYNEQF
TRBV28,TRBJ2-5,ASTASGFQETQY
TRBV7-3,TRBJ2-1,ASSSTTQGQGLLPYNEQF
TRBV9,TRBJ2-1,ASSPEGNEQF
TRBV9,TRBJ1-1,ASSVVKNTEAF
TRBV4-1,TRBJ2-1,ASSPGLTNEQF
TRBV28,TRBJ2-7,ASSGTDRLYEQY
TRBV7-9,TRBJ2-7,ASSSFREGLSEQY
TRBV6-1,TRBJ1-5,ASSVRGTGVQPQH
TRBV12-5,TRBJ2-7,ASGFRDTSYEQY
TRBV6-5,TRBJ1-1,ASSTGTEAF
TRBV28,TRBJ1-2,ASSDPKGTGRNYGYT
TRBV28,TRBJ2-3,ASGLPSTDTQY
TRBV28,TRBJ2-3,ASSQNSGSTDTQY
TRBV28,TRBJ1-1,ASSPVTSAGF
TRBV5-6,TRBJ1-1,ASSLGLVFTAMNTEAF
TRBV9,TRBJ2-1,ASTDPGQGLTSGRANEQF
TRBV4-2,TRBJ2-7,ASSHPEGQY
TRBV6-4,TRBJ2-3,ASSDSGLAGETQY
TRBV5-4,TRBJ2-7,ASSLVGGRNEQY
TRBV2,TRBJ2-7,ASSEANSYEQY
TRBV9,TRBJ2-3,ASSADAAVSTDTQY
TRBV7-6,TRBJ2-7,ASSQLTAYEQY
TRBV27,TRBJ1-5,ASSPWTGESNQPQH
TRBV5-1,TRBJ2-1,ASQDTGGGYYNEQF
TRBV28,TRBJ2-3,ASSPRTGDTDTQY
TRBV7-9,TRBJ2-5,ASSGGTGETQY